This T cell receptor (beta chain) was documented in a study of blood T cell repertoires in COVID-19 (dated by TCRdb to 2020 to 2021). With respect to the entire study: Samples covering the acute and convalescent phases of COVID-19 were provided by collaborators in the United States, Italy and Spain. The material from the prospective study consisted of cDNA or gDNA derived from T cells, B-cell-depleted T cells, or PBMCs. The repertoires were made available in a free public database intended to serve as a resource for research on the immune response to SARS-CoV-2. Where available, HLA class I and class II types were obtained from metadata supplied by the sample provider rather than from assay-based typing. Samples came from the ongoing ImmuneRACE study (first 160 participants) plus 1,254 subjects from 6 global collaborators. The sample metadata nearly always contained a de-identified subject ID, COVID-19 status, age in years and sex. Subjects who had been exposed to COVID-19, were actively infected with it, or had recovered from it provided the deeply sampled blood TCRbeta repertoires that made up the dataset. Study-level results and caveats: How much clinical and demographic metadata was included differed by source and by participant, and the metadata was provided uncurated.

From cysteine to phenylalanine, the CDR3 is 16 amino acids long. Only the CDR3 DNA stays, 48 bases, in frame from base 1. Looking up the germline V gene yields CDR1 SGHAT and CDR2 FQNNGV. V is trimmed back by 2 bases and J by 5 bases, and the junction contains 10 bases that no gene match accounts for. This clone was counted only a few times. Its recognized antigen is unknown. No per-base quality is available; no much larger clone lies one base away. The immunoSEQ Assay, a bias-controlled multiplex PCR, was used to amplify TCRbeta CDR3 regions from genomic DNA. The authors' pipeline ran thus. The number of nucleated cells in each sample was estimated from the amplification of reference gene primers within the assay. Sequence reads were collapsed and filtered to measure the absolute abundance of every unique TCRbeta CDR3 rearrangement. For each sample, productive Simpson clonality was calculated by taking the square root of Simpson's diversity index across productive rearrangements. The source is immuneACCESS, and TCRdb retained only in-frame sequences with V and J called. Part of the clones is not carried over; for the studies checked, unresolved V genes explain less than half of this, and the remainder is unexplained. Clone size and the V and J calls come from that table; the DNA yielded D and trimming. For this sample the table gives over 300,000 clones, of which about nine tenths were detected only once. Of the sample, approximately 8.8% falls within the top ten clones.

Enrolling through a virtual design, the prospective study's participants ranged in age from roughly 18 to 89 years and lived across about two dozen United States geographic areas. Cohort assignment in the prospective study relied on participant-reported clinical history from a screening survey and a study questionnaire. Recovered participants in ImmuneRACE Cohort 3 were defined as having two consecutive negative NP/OP PCR tests, clearance from a healthcare professional, or resolution of symptoms. Mobile phlebotomists in the prospective study collected whole blood, serum and a nasopharyngeal or oropharyngeal swab from every participant. Prospective study participants could optionally give additional blood draws and questionnaires over a roughly two-month period. Before DNA extraction, blood samples from the prospective study were shipped at room temperature or frozen.

Sequencing was performed on PBMCs or T cells enriched from blood (not recorded which). Recombination connected TRBV11-2 to TRBJ2-5; 8 of the junction bases match TRBD2. The clonotype was recovered from a woman aged 40 to 55 who had recovered from COVID-19. The CDR3 reads CASSLRGSGIEETQYF. The DNA sequence reads TGTGCCAGCAGCTTACGGGGTAGCGGGATAGAGGAGACCCAGTACTTC.